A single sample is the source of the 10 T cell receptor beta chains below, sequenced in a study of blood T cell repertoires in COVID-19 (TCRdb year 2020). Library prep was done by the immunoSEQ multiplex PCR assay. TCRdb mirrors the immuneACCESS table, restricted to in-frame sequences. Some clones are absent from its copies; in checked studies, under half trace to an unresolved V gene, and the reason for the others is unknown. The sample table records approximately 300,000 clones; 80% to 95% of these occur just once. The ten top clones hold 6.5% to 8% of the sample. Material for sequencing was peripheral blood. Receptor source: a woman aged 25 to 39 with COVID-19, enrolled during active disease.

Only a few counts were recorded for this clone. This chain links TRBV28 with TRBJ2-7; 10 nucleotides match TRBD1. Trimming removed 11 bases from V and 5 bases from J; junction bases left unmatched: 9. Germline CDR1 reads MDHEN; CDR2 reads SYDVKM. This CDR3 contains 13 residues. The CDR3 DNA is TGTGCCTCACTGGGACAGGGGTCAGACGAGCAGTACTTC. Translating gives CASLGQGSDEQYF.

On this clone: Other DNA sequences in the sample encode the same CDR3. This chain's CDR3 is CATSTGELFF. CDR3 coding DNA: TGTGCCACATCCACCGGGGAGCTGTTTTTT. The rearrangement links TRBV28 to TRBJ2-2; the D is unclear. There are 10 residues in the CDR3. V was trimmed by 10 bases and J by 4 bases, leaving 4 bases between them. Germline lookup yields CDR1 MDHEN and CDR2 SYDVKM.

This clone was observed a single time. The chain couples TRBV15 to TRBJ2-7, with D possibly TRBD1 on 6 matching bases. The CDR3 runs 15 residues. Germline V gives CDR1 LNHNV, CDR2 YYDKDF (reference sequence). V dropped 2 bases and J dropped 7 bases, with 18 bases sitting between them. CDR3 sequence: CATSRRERGTREQYF. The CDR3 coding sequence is TGTGCCACCAGCAGACGGGAAAGGGGGACGAGGGAGCAGTACTTC.

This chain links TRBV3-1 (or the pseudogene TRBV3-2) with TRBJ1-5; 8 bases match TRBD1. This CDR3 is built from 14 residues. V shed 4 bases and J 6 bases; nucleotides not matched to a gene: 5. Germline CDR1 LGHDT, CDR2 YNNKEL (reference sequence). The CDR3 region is CASSPTGEAQPQHF. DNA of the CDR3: TGTGCCAGCAGCCCGACAGGGGAGGCTCAGCCCCAGCATTTT.

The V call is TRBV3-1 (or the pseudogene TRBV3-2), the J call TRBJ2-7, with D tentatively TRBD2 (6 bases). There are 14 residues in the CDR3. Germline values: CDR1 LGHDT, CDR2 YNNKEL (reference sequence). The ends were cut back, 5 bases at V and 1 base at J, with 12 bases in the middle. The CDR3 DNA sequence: TGTGCCAGCAGCACCCGGGACTCATCCTACGAGCAGTACTTC. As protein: CASSTRDSSYEQYF.

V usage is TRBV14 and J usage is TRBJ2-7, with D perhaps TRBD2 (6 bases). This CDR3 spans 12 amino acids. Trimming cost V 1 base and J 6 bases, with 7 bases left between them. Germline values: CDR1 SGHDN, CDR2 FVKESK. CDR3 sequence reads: CASSQGRGEQYF. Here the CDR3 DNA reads TGTGCCAGCAGCCAAGGGCGGGGCGAGCAGTACTTC.

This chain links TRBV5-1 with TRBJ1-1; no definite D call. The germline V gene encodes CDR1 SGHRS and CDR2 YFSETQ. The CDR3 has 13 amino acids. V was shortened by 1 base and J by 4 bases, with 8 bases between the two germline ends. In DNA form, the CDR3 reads TGCGCCAGCAGCTTGCGGGTGACCACTGAAGCTTTCTTT. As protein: CASSLRVTTEAFF.

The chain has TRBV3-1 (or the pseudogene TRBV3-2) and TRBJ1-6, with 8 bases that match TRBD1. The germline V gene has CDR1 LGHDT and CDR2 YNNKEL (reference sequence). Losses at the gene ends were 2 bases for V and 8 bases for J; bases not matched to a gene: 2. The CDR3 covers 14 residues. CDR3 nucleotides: TGTGCCAGCAGCCAACAGGGGGCAGATTCACCCCTCCACTTT. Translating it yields CASSQQGADSPLHF.

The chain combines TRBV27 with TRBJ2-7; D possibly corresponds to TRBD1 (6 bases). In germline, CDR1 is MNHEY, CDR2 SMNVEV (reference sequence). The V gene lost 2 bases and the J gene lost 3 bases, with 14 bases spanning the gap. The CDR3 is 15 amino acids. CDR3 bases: TGTGCCAGCAGTTTAAGGGGACAAACCTTCTACGAGCAGTACTTC. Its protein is CASSLRGQTFYEQYF.

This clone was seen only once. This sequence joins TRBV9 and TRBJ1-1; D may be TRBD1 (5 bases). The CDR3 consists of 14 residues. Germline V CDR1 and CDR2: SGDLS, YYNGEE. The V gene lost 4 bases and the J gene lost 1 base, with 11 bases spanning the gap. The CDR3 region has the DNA TGTGCCAGCAGCCCCAGGGCGAGGAACACTGAAGCTTTCTTT. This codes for CASSPRARNTEAFF. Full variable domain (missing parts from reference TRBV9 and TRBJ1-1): DSGVTQTPKHLITATGQRVTLRCSPRSGDLSVYWYQQSLDQGLQFLIQYYNGEERAKGNILERFSAQQFPDLHSELNLSSLELGDSALYFCASSPRARNTEAFFGQGTRLTVV.